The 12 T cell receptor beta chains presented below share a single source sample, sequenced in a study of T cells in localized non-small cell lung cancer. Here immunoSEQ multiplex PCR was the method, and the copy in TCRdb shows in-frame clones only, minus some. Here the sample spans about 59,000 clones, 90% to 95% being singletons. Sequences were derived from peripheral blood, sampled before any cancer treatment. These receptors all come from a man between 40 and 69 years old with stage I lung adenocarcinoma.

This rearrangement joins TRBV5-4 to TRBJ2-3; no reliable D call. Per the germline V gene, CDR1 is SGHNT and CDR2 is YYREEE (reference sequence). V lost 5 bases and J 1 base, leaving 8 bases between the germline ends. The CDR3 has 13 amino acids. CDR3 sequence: CASSLVRTDTQYF. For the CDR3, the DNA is TGTGCCAGCAGTCTCGTCCGCACAGATACGCAGTATTTT.

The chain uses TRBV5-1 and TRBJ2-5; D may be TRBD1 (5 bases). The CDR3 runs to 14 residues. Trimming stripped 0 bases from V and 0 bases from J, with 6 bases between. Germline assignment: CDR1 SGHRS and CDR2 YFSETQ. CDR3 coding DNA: TGCGCCAGCAGCTTGGTAGGGGACCAAGAGACCCAGTACTTC. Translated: CASSLVGDQETQYF.

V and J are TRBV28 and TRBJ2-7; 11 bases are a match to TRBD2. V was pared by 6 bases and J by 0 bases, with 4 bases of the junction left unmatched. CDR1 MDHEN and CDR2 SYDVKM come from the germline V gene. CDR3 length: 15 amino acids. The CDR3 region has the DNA TGTGCCAGCAGGTGGGGACTAGCGGACTCCTACGAGCAGTACTTC. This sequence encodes CASRWGLADSYEQYF.

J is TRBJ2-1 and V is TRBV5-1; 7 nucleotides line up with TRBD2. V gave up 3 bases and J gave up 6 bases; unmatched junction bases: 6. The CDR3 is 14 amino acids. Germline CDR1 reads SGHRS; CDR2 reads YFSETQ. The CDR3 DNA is TGCGCCAGCAGCTCAGAAACGGGAGGCAATGAGCAGTTCTTC. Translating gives CASSSETGGNEQFF.

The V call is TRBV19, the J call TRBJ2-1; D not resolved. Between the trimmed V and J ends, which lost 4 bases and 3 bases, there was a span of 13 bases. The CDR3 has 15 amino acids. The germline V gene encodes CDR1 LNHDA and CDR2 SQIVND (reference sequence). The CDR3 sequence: CASSKLPADYNEQFF. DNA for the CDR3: TGTGCCAGTAGTAAGCTACCGGCGGACTACAATGAGCAGTTCTTC.

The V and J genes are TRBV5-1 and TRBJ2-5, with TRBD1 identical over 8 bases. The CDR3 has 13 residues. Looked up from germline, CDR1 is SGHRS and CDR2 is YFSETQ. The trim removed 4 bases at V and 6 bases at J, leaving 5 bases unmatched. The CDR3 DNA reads TGCGCCAGCAGCCCGGACAGGGCCCAGACCCAGTACTTC. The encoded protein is CASSPDRAQTQYF.

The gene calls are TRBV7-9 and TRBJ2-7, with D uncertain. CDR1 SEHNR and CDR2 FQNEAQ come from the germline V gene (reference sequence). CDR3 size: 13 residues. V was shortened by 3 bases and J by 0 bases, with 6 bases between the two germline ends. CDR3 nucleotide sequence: TGTGCCAGCAGCTTCTACTCCTCCTACGAGCAGTACTTC. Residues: CASSFYSSYEQYF.

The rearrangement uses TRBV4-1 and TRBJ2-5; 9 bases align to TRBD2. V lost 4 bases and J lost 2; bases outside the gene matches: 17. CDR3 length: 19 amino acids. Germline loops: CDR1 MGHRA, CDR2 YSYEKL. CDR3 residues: CASSPTWVSIAGAQETQYF. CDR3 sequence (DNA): TGCGCCAGCAGCCCTACGTGGGTGTCGATAGCGGGAGCTCAAGAGACCCAGTACTTC.

CDR3 loop: CASSLSDPNSYEQYF. In DNA form, the CDR3 reads TGTGCCAGCAGTTTGAGCGATCCTAATTCCTACGAGCAGTACTTC. V is TRBV27 and J is TRBJ2-7; D not resolved. The V end lost 3 bases, the J end lost 1 base, and 13 bases lay between the germline ends. Germline CDR1 and CDR2: MNHEY and SMNVEV (reference sequence). The CDR3 extends over 15 amino acids.

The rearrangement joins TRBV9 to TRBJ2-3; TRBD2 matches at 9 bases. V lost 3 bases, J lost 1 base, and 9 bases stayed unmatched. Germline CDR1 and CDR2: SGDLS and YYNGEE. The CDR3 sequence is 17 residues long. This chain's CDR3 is CASSASTLAGGTDTQYF. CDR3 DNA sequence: TGTGCCAGCAGCGCATCGACCTTAGCGGGAGGCACAGATACGCAGTATTTT.

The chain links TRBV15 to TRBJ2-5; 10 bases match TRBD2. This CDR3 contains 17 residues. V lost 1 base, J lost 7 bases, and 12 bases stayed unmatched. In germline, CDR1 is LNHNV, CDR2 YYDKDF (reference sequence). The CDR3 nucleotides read TGTGCCACCAGCAGAGGGGAGGCTAGCGGGAGCTTAGCGACCCAGTACTTC. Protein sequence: CATSRGEASGSLATQYF.

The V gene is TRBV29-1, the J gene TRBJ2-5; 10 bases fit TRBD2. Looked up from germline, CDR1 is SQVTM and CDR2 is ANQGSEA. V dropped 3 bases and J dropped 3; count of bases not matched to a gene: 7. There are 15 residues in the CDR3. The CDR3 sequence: CSVELASGSKETQYF. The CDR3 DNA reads TGCAGCGTTGAGTTGGCTAGCGGGAGTAAAGAGACCCAGTACTTC.